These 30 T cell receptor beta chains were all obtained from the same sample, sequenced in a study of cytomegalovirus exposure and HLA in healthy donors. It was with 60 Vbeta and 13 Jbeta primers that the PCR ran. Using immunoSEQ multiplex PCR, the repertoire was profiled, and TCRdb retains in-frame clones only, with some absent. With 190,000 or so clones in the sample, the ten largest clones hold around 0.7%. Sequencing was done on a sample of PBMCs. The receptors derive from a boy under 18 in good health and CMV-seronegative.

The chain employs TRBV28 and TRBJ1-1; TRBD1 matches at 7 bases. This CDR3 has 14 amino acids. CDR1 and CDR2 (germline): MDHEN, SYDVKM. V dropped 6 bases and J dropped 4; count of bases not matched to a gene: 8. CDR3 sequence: CASRETGSGTEAFF. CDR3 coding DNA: TGTGCCAGCAGGGAGACAGGGAGTGGCACTGAAGCTTTCTTT.

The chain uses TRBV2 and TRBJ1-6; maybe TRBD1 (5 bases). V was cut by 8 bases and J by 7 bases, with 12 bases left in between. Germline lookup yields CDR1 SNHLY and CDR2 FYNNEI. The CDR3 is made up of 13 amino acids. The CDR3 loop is CASGGGGNSPLHF. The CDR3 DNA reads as TGTGCCAGCGGGGGAGGAGGGAATTCACCCCTCCACTTT.

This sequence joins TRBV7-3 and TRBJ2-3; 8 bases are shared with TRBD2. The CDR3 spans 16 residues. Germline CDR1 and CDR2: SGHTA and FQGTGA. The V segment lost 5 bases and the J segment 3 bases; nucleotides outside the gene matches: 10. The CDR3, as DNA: TGTGCCAGCAGCCCCCTGGGCAGCGGGGGTACAGATACGCAGTATTTT. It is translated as CASSPLGSGGTDTQYF.

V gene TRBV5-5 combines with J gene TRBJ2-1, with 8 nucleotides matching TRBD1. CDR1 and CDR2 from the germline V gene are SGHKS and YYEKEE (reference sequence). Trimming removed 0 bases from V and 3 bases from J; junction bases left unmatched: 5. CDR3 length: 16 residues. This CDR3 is CASSLDRGNIYNEQFF. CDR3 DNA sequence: TGTGCCAGCAGCTTGGACAGGGGGAACATCTACAATGAGCAGTTCTTC.

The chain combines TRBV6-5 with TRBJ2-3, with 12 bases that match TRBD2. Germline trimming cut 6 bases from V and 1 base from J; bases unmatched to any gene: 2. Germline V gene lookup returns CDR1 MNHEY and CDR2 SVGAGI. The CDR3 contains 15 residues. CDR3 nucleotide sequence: TGTGCCAGCAGCTGGACTAGCGGGGGCACAGATACGCAGTATTTT. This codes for CASSWTSGGTDTQYF.

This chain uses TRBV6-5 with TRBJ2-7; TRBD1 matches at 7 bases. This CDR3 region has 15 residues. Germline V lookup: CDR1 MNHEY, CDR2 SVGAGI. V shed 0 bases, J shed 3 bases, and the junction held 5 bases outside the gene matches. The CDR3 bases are TGTGCCAGCAGTTACTCGACAGGGTCCTACTACGAGCAGTACTTC. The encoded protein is CASSYSTGSYYEQYF.

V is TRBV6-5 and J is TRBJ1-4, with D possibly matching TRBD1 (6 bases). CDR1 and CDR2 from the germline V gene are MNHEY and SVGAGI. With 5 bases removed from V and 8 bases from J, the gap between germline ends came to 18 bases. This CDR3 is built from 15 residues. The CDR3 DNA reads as TGTGCCAGCAGTACCTCGGGGGGGCGCTACGAAAAACTGTTTTTT. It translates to CASSTSGGRYEKLFF.

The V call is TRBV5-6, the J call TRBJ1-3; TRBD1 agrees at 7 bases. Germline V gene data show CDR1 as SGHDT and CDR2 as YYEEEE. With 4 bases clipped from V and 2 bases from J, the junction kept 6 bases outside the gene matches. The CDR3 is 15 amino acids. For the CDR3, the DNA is TGTGCCAGCAGCAGGGGAGACAGGGCTGGAAACACCATATATTTT. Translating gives CASSRGDRAGNTIYF.

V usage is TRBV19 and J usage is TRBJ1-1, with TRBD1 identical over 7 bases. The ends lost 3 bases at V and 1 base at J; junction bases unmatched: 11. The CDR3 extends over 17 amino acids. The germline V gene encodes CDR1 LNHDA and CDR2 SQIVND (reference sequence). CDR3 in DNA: TGTGCCAGTAGTATCTGGGTTCCCGGGACAGCGAACACTGAAGCTTTCTTT. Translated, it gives CASSIWVPGTANTEAFF.

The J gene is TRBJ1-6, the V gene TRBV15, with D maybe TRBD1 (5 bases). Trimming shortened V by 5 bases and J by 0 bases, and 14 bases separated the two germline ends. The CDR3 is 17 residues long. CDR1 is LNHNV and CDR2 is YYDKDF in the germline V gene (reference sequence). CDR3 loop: CATSPGGGFSYNSPLHF. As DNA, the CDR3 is TGTGCCACCAGCCCTGGGGGGGGATTCTCCTATAATTCACCCCTCCACTTT.

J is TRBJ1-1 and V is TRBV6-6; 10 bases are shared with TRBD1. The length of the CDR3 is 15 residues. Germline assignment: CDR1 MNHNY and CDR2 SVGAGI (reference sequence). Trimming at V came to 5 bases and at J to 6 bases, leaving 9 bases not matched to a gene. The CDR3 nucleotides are TGTGCCAGCAGTCCCGACAGGGGGCGGAAGTCTGAAGCTTTCTTT. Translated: CASSPDRGRKSEAFF.

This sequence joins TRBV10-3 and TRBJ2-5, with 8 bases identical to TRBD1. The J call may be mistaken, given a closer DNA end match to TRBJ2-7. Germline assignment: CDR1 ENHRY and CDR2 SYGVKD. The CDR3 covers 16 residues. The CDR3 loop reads CAISESDRAISYEQYF. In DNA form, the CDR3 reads TGTGCCATCAGTGAGTCGGACAGGGCTATCTCCTACGAGCAGTACTTC.

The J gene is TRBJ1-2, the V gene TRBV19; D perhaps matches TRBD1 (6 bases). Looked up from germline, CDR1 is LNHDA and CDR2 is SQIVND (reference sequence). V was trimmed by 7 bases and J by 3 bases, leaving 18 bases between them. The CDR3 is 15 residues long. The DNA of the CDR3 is TGTGCCAGTATTAATCCTGGCAGGGGTGACTATGGCTACACCTTC. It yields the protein CASINPGRGDYGYTF.

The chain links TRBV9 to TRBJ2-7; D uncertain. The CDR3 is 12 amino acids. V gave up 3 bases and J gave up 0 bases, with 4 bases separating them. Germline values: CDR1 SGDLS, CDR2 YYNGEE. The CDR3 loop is CASSGSSYEQYF. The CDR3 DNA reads TGTGCCAGCAGCGGGAGCTCCTACGAGCAGTACTTC.

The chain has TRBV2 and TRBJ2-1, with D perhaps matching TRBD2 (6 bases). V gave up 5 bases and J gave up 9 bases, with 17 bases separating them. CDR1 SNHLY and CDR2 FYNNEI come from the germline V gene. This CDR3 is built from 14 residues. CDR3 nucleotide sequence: TGTGCCAGCAGTTCTAGCGCCAGCGGTAGTGAGCAGTTCTTC. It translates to CASSSSASGSEQFF. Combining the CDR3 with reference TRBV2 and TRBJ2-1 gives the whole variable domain EPEVTQTPSHQVTQMGQEVILRCVPISNHLYFYWYRQILGQKVEFLVSFYNNEISEKSEIFDDQFSVERPDGSNFTLKIRSTKLEDSAMYFCASSSSASGSEQFFGPGTRLTVL.

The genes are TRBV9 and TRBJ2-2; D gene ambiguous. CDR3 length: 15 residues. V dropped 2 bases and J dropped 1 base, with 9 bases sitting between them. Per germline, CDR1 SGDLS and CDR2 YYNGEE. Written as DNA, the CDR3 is TGTGCCAGCAGCGTCAGAGACTGGAACACCGGGGAGCTGTTTTTT. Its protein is CASSVRDWNTGELFF.

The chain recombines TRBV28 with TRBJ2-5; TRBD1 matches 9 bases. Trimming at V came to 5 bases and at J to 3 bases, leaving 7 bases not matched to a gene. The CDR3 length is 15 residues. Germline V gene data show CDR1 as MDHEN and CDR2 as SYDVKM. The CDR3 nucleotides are TGTGCCAGCAGTCGCTTGACAGGGGGTGAAGAGACCCAGTACTTC. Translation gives CASSRLTGGEETQYF.

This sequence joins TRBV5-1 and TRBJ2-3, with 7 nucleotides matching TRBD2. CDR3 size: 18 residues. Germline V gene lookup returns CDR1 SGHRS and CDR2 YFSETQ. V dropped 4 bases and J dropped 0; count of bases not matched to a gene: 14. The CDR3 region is CASSPRASGSLSTDTQYF. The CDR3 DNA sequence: TGCGCCAGCAGCCCCCGGGCTAGCGGCAGCCTTAGCACAGATACGCAGTATTTT.

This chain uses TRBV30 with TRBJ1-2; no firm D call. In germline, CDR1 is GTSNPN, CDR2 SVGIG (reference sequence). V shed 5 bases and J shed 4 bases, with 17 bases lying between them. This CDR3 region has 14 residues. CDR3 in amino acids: CAWASWQTRYGYTF. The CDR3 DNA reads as TGTGCCTGGGCCTCGTGGCAGACACGCTATGGCTACACCTTC.

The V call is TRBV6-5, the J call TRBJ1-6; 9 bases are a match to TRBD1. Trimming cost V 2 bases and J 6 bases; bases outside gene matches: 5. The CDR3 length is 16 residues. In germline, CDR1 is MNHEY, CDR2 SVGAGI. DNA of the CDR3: TGTGCCAGCAGTTACCCCAGACAGGGGGTTAATTCACCCCTCCACTTT. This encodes CASSYPRQGVNSPLHF.

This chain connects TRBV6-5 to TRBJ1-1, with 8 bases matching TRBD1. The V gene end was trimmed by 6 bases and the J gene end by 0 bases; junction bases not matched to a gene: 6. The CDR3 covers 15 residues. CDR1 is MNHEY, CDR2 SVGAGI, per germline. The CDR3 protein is CASSPDRAMNTEAFF. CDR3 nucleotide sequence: TGTGCCAGCAGCCCGGACAGGGCTATGAACACTGAAGCTTTCTTT.

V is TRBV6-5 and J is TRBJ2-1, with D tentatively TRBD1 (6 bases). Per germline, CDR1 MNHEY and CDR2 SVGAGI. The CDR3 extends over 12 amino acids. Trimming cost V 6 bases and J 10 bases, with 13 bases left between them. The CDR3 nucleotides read TGTGCCAGCAGGGATCCTGGGACAGAGCAGTTCTTC. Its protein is CASRDPGTEQFF.

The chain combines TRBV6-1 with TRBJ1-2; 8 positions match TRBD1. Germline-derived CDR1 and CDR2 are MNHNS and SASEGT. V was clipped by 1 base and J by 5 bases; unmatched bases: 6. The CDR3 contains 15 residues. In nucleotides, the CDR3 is TGTGCCAGCAGTGAAGGGATCGGACAGGGTTATGGCTACACCTTC. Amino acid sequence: CASSEGIGQGYGYTF.

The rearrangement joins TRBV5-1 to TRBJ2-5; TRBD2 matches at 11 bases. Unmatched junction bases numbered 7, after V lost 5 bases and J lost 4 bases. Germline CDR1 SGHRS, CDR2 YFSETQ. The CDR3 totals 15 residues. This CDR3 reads CASRLPSGGTETQYF. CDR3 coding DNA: TGCGCCAGCAGGCTCCCTAGCGGGGGGACAGAGACCCAGTACTTC. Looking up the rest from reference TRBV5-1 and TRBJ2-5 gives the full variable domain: KAGVTQTPRYLIKTRGQQVTLSCSPISGHRSVSWYQQTPGQGLQFLFEYFSETQRNKGNFPGRFSGRQFSNSRSEMNVSTLELGDSALYLCASRLPSGGTETQYFGPGTRLLVL.

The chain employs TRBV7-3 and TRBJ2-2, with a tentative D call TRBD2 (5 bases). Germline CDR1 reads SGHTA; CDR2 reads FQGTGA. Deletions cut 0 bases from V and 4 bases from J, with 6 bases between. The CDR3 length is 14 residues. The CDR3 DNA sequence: TGTGCCAGCAGCTTAACCGAGGGCACCGGGGAGCTGTTTTTT. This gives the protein CASSLTEGTGELFF.

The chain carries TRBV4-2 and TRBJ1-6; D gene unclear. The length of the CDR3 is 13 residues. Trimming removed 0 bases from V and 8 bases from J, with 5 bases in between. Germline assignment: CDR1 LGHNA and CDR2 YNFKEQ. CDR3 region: CASSQDQDSPLHF. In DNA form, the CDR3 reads TGTGCCAGCAGCCAAGATCAGGATTCACCCCTCCACTTT.

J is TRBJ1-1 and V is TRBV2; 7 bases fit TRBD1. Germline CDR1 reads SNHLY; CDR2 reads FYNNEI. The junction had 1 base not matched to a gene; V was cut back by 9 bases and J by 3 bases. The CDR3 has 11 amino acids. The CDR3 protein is CARTGDTEAFF. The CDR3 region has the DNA TGTGCCAGAACAGGGGACACTGAAGCTTTCTTT.

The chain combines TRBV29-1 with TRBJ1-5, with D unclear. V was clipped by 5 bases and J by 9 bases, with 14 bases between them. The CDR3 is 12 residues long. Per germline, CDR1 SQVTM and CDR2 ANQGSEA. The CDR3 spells CSVSSLEGPQHF. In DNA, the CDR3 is TGCAGCGTTTCCTCCCTGGAGGGGCCCCAGCATTTT.

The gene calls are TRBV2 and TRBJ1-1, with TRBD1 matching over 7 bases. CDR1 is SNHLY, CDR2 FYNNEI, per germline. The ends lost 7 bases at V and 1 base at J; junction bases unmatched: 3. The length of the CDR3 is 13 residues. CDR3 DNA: TGTGCCAGCACGGACAGGTCGAACACTGAAGCTTTCTTT. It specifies CASTDRSNTEAFF.

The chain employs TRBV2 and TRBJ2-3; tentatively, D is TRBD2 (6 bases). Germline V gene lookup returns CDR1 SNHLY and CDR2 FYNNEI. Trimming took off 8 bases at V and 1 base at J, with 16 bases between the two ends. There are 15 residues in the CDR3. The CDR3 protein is CASPSSRGGTDTQYF. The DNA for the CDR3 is TGTGCCAGCCCCTCGTCCCGCGGGGGCACAGATACGCAGTATTTT.